These T cell receptor beta chains were read from a single sample in a study of T-cell reconstitution after alpha-beta-depleted transplantation in children. TCRdb fed the PCR reads into MiXCR, producing one record per CDR3 protein. The sample records hundreds of thousands of distinct CDR3 sequences, about 15% being singletons. Specimen: PBMCs from the stem cell graft donor, collected from the stem cell graft. The source of these receptors is a human donor who donated a stem cell graft to a child with acute myeloid leukemia. Both conserved end residues are part of each CDR3. A D gene is named only where the DNA matches it firmly. Rows may omit the clone size; those that give it use once, few, many or a size class.

V gene	J gene	clone size	D gene	CDR3 protein	CDR3 DNA
TRBV20-1	TRBJ1-5	many	NA	CSARPEAGPNQPQHF	TGCAGTGCTAGACCTGAGGCAGGGCCGAATCAGCCCCAGCATTTT
TRBV7-9	TRBJ1-2	many	NA	CASSLRSNYGYTF	TGTGCCAGCAGCTTACGTTCAAACTATGGCTACACCTTC
TRBV20-1	TRBJ2-2	many	NA	CSARASNTGELFF	TGCAGTGCTCGAGCGTCGAACACCGGGGAGCTGTTTTTT
TRBV13	TRBJ2-2	NA	NA	CASSTLLVGTGELFF	TGTGCCAGCAGCACCTTACTAGTAGGCACCGGGGAGCTGTTTTTT
TRBV7-9	TRBJ2-3	NA	NA	CASSISSRGTDTQYF	TGTGCCAGCAGCATCTCTAGCAGAGGCACAGATACGCAGTATTTT
TRBV24-1	TRBJ1-2	few	NA	CATSDSRAPFYGYTF	TGTGCCACCAGTGATTCCCGGGCCCCGTTCTATGGCTACACCTTC
TRBV5-1	TRBJ1-1	NA	NA	CASSSLGWQTNAEAFF	TGCGCCAGCAGCTCTCTTGGATGGCAGACGAACGCTGAAGCTTTCTTT
TRBV20-1	TRBJ1-1	many	NA	CSAPYHTEAFF	TGCAGTGCCCCCTACCACACTGAAGCTTTCTTT
TRBV19	TRBJ1-1	NA	TRBD1	CASRASYRGNTEAFF	TGTGCCAGTAGGGCTTCGTACAGGGGGAACACTGAAGCTTTCTTT
TRBV7-9	TRBJ1-1	many	NA	CASSPRLKTEAFF	TGTGCCAGCAGCCCGAGACTTAAAACTGAAGCTTTCTTT
TRBV6-2/TRBV6-3	TRBJ2-1	NA	TRBD2	CASSATLAGGQNEQFF	TGTGCCAGCAGCGCTACACTAGCGGGGGGGCAAAATGAGCAGTTCTTC
TRBV10-1	TRBJ2-2	NA	TRBD1	CASSERDSNTGELFF	TGCGCCAGCAGTGAGCGGGACAGCAACACCGGGGAGCTGTTTTTT
TRBV12-3/TRBV12-4	TRBJ2-1	many	TRBD2	CASSLGLAAYNEQFF	TGTGCCAGCAGTTTAGGACTAGCGGCCTACAATGAGCAGTTCTTC
TRBV6-5	TRBJ2-5	once	NA	CASSSTRPRTQYF	TGTGCCAGCAGCTCTACTCGACCCCGGACCCAGTACTTC
TRBV12-3/TRBV12-4	TRBJ1-5	NA	NA	CASSLESGGQPQHF	TGTGCCAGCAGTTTAGAGTCAGGAGGGCAGCCCCAGCATTTT
TRBV29-1	TRBJ2-3	NA	TRBD2	CSVLGVTSGGADTQYF	TGCAGCGTCCTGGGGGTAACTAGCGGGGGGGCAGATACGCAGTATTTT
TRBV3-1	TRBJ2-5	NA	NA	CASSQDYREGEETQYF	TGTGCCAGCAGCCAAGATTACAGGGAGGGTGAGGAGACCCAGTACTTC
TRBV12-3/TRBV12-4	TRBJ2-7	NA	NA	CASSLVPTYEQYF	TGTGCCAGCAGTTTGGTCCCGACCTACGAGCAGTACTTC
TRBV29-1	TRBJ1-6	many	TRBD1	CSADRTGHNSPLHF	TGCAGCGCCGACCGGACAGGGCATAATTCACCCCTCCACTTT
TRBV6-1	TRBJ1-3	many	NA	CASRVMGAGNTIYF	TGTGCCAGCAGAGTCATGGGGGCTGGAAACACCATATATTTT